The sequence of this TCR beta chain was determined in a study of post-analysis software for immune sequencing data. Background on the study: The courses of disease that were included comprised relapsing-remitting, secondary progressive and progressive-relapsing multiple sclerosis. Findings and caveats of the study: Controls' normalized Chao1 diversity significantly exceeded that of multiple sclerosis patients. Samples made in the same batch grouped tightly together by F measure. Higher frequency in patients than in controls was seen for a handful of TRBV segments, with TRBV5-6, TRBV5-1 and TRBV20-1 among them.

Prepared libraries of TCR beta cDNA carried unique molecular identifiers. TCRdb independently ran MiXCR on the PCR reads; one entry per CDR3 protein. Of about 570,000 distinct CDR3 sequences listed, approximately 31% are singletons. About this clonotype: The antigen is not known.

CDR3 length equals 15 residues. Germline V gene sequence: CDR1 MGHRA, CDR2 YSYEKL. The V segment lost 1 base and the J segment 5 bases; nucleotides outside the gene matches: 7. Sequenced input: blood. The sequence was obtained from a girl aged 2-17 years with multiple sclerosis. The genes are TRBV4-1 and TRBJ2-5, with TRBD1 matching 7 bases. CDR3: CASSQVRGGWETQYF. CDR3 sequence (DNA): TGCGCCAGCAGCCAAGTAAGAGGGGGCTGGGAGACCCAGTACTTC.